This T cell receptor beta chain was observed in a study of memory CD4+ T cells and cytomegalovirus serostatus. The overall study: Of the healthy Belgian adults, 9 were CMV seropositive and 24 seronegative. Study-wide points: CD4+ memory repertoires contained about 40% of the roughly 160 reported CMV TCRbeta sequences.

This table comes from immunoSEQ multiplex PCR, and its TCRdb copy is limited to in-frame clones, with some not included. The sample records about 48,000 clones, about 77% being singletons. Single viable CD3+CD4+CD8-CD45RO+ cells were sorted as the memory CD4+ T cells. Concerning this clone itself: Its specificity is unknown.

The germline V gene has CDR1 LGHNA and CDR2 YNFKEQ. The V and J ends lost 0 bases and 8 bases respectively, with 11 bases between them. The length of the CDR3 is 14 residues. The TCR was taken from an adult in good health and CMV-seronegative. The specimen sequenced was memory CD4+ T cells from blood. The rearrangement links TRBV4-2 to TRBJ1-3; D might be TRBD1 (5 bases). CDR3 loop: CASSQEQGTDTIYF. CDR3 coding DNA: TGTGCCAGCAGCCAAGAGCAGGGTACAGACACCATATATTTT.